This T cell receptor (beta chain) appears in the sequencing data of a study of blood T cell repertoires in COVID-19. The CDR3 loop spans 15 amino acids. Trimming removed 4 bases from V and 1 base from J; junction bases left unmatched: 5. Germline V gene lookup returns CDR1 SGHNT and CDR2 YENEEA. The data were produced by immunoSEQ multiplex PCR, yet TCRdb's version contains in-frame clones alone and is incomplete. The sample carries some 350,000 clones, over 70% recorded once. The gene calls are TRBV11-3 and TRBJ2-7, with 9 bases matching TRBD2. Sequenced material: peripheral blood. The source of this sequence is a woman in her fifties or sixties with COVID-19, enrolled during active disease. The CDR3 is CASSSTSGGSYEQYF. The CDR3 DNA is TGTGCCAGCAGCTCGACTAGCGGAGGGTCCTACGAGCAGTACTTC.